This T cell receptor beta chain was found in a study of T-cell reconstitution after alpha-beta-depleted transplantation in children (TCRdb year 2016). About the investigation overall: The study quantitatively tracked T-cell immune reconstitution after TCRalphabeta/CD19-depleted allogeneic hematopoietic cell transplantation in children using TCR repertoire profiling.

From the cysteine through the phenylalanine, the CDR3 covers 15 amino acids. CDR3 DNA only is kept here, 45 bases in frame from base 1. Trimming leaves V shorter by 5 bases and J shorter by 5 bases, with the junction holding 5 bases beyond the gene matches. The receptor library was made with PCR. The sequencing machine was an Illumina HiSeq 2500. TCR libraries were prepared with molecular barcoding, using unique molecular identifiers to normalize TCRbeta repertoire quantification. The public reads were reanalyzed by TCRdb: fastp trimming at Q25, MiXCR alignment, in-frame beta chains only. Each CDR3 protein gets just one entry, which takes the most common genes and DNA from the rows behind it. This sample is represented by about 400,000 distinct CDR3 sequences; about 14% of them were singletons. The ten most abundant clones make up 3.5% to 4.5% of the sample. This clonotype came up a few times. No cognate antigen has been identified for it. No base-level quality is on record; no much larger clone is a single base apart.

The source was PBMCs, collected from the stem cell graft. The chain is encoded by TRBV12-3 or TRBV12-4 joined to TRBJ2-2, with 10 middle bases fitting TRBD1. This sequence originates from a human donor who donated a stem cell graft to a child with Fanconi anemia. The CDR3 sequence is CASSPGQGGTGELFF. The DNA reads TGTGCCAGCAGTCCTGGACAGGGGGGTACCGGGGAGCTGTTTTTT.